The source of this T cell receptor beta chain is a study of patients and donors after allogeneic stem cell transplantation. This clonotype was seen many times. CDR1 and CDR2 (germline): KGHSH, LQKENI. The V end lost 8 bases, the J end lost 4 bases, and 10 bases lay between the germline ends. The CDR3 contains 12 residues. In TCRdb, the RT-PCR reads were re-called with MiXCR into one record per CDR3 protein. The table includes 800,000 to 1,000,000 distinct CDR3 sequences, 18% detected once. The genes are TRBV18 and TRBJ2-3; TRBD2 might be the D (6 bases). The clonotype was recovered from a human donor who was either an allogeneic HSCT recipient or a stem cell or donor lymphocyte infusion donor (not recorded which). It is not recorded whose cells these are; they may come from a transplant donor. Sequencing used blood, either unsorted or a sorted T cell fraction (not recorded which). The CDR3 sequence is CASSPGADTQYF. The CDR3 bases are TGTGCCAGCAGCCCGGGGGCAGATACGCAGTATTTT.